This record looks at one T cell receptor beta chain sequence and its context. What it binds is not known. Profiling relied on immunoSEQ multiplex PCR, and the TCRdb table lists in-frame clones only, not all of them. The sample contains roughly 39,000 clones, about 88% of which appear only once. CDR3 size: 19 residues. Germline-derived CDR1 and CDR2 are SGHRS and YFSETQ. V trimming: 3 bases; J trimming: 6 bases; junction bases outside the gene matches: 18. This entry comes from a study of OX40 agonist ivuxolimab in advanced cancers. Across the study: Dose-escalation cases comprised hepatocellular carcinoma, melanoma, renal cell or head and neck cancer. Therapy given before enrollment (anti-PD-1, anti-PD-L1 or anti-CTLA-4) was allowed, and around 44% had some. The group had a mean age of about 60 years, ranged from about 20 to 80, and was 82.7% male. Study-wide results and caveats: At 0.1 to 3.0 mg/kg and by week 6, clonal expansion occurred in CD4+ and CD8+ blood T cells.

This chain connects TRBV5-1 to TRBJ2-4, with 10 nucleotides matching TRBD2. The sample consisted of CD4+ or CD8+ T cells sorted from blood, taken in a trial of the OX40 agonist ivuxolimab. The sequence was obtained from an adult with an advanced solid tumor such as melanoma, head and neck, liver or kidney cancer. Written as DNA, the CDR3 is TGCGCCAGCAGCTCCGGGACAGGAGATATTCTAGCGGGAGTAAACATTCAGTACTTC. Amino acids: CASSSGTGDILAGVNIQYF. Full variable domain (remainder filled in from reference TRBV5-1 and TRBJ2-4): KAGVTQTPRYLIKTRGQQVTLSCSPISGHRSVSWYQQTPGQGLQFLFEYFSETQRNKGNFPGRFSGRQFSNSRSEMNVSTLELGDSALYLCASSSGTGDILAGVNIQYFGAGTRLSVL.